This T cell receptor beta chain was documented in a study of control samples from healthy donors and cancer patients. This clone was counted a few times. Assay used: immunoSEQ multiplex PCR; TCRdb lists only in-frame clones, some missing. The sample carries approximately 87,000 clones, about 88% recorded once. This TCR came from a woman between 50 and 59 years old in good health. Material: blood.

In nucleotides, the CDR3 is TGTGCCAGCAGCCAAGAATATAACTATGGCTACACCTTC. It encodes CASSQEYNYGYTF. V usage is TRBV14 and J usage is TRBJ1-2, with no clear D. V dropped 0 bases and J dropped 1 base, with 3 bases sitting between them. This CDR3 region has 13 residues. The V gene's germline CDR1 is SGHDN and CDR2 FVKESK.